These 8 T cell receptor beta chains originate from one sample sequenced in a study of cytomegalovirus exposure and HLA in healthy donors. With 60 Vbeta and 13 Jbeta primers, the PCR was carried out. Produced via immunoSEQ multiplex PCR; TCRdb's table is partial and in-frame only. The table gives around 100,000 clones; the top ten clones make up 3.7% of it. Sequenced sample: PBMCs. The source of these receptors is a man in his thirties or forties in good health and CMV-seronegative.

This rearrangement joins TRBV7-8 to TRBJ1-5, with D unresolved. CDR1 SGHVS and CDR2 FQNEAQ come from the germline V gene. This CDR3 has 14 residues. Trimming took off 4 bases at V and 3 bases at J, with 10 bases between the two ends. DNA of the CDR3: TGTGCCAGCAGCTCGAGGGTTAACAATCAGCCCCAGCATTTT. It encodes CASSSRVNNQPQHF.

The rearrangement uses TRBV9 and TRBJ2-5; 10 bases line up with TRBD2. Germline trimming cut 3 bases from V and 5 bases from J; bases unmatched to any gene: 7. Germline CDR1 is SGDLS and CDR2 is YYNGEE. The CDR3 contains 15 residues. The CDR3 here is CASSGSGGAEETQYF. The CDR3 nucleotides are TGTGCCAGCAGCGGAAGCGGGGGGGCCGAGGAGACCCAGTACTTC.

The chain is built from TRBV6-5 and TRBJ1-3; no clear D gene. Germline V CDR1 and CDR2: MNHEY, SVGAGI. Trimming stripped 6 bases from V and 4 bases from J, with 13 bases between. The CDR3 sequence is 14 residues long. CDR3 bases: TGTGCCAGCAGATTACAGTCCTCGGGAAACACCATATATTTT. It yields the protein CASRLQSSGNTIYF.

The V and J genes are TRBV6-1 and TRBJ2-7; 9 nucleotides agree with TRBD1. The trim removed 8 bases at V and 2 bases at J, leaving 10 bases unmatched. This CDR3 region has 15 residues. Germline assignment: CDR1 MNHNS and CDR2 SASEGT. CDR3 sequence reads: CASATGTGRTYEQYF. Written as DNA, the CDR3 is TGTGCCAGCGCCACCGGGACAGGGCGGACCTACGAGCAGTACTTC.

This chain connects TRBV6-5 to TRBJ1-2; TRBD1 agrees at 8 bases. The germline CDR1 and CDR2 sequences are MNHEY and SVGAGI. The length of the CDR3 is 14 residues. V was clipped by 0 bases and J by 7 bases; unmatched bases: 4. The CDR3 coding sequence is TGTGCCAGCAGTTACTCCCGGACAGGGTTTGGCTACACCTTC. This gives the protein CASSYSRTGFGYTF.

Judged by frequency, this clone is medium-sized. The chain joins TRBV10-3 to TRBJ1-5; D call uncertain. Trimming left V 6 bases short and J 4 bases short, with 13 bases between. CDR3 size: 14 residues. Germline V gene lookup returns CDR1 ENHRY and CDR2 SYGVKD. CDR3 bases: TGTGCCATCAGCCAGGCCGGCGTTAATCAGCCCCAGCATTTT. It yields the protein CAISQAGVNQPQHF.

The CDR3 reads CASSPAVGQGYGYTF. The CDR3 DNA reads as TGTGCCAGCAGCCCCGCGGTCGGTCAAGGCTATGGCTACACCTTC. V is TRBV7-2 and J is TRBJ1-2; D is ambiguous. The CDR3 is made up of 15 amino acids. Trimming cost V 5 bases and J 4 bases, with 17 bases left between them. The germline CDR1 and CDR2 sequences are SGHTA and FQGNSA.

The chain joins TRBV11-3 to TRBJ2-3; TRBD1 aligns across 7 bases. The trim removed 4 bases at V and 3 bases at J, leaving 10 bases unmatched. Germline CDR1 and CDR2: SGHNT and YENEEA. CDR3 length equals 16 residues. The CDR3 loop is CASSSSTGKGTDTQYF. DNA for the CDR3: TGTGCCAGCAGCTCCTCGACAGGGAAGGGAACAGATACGCAGTATTTT.